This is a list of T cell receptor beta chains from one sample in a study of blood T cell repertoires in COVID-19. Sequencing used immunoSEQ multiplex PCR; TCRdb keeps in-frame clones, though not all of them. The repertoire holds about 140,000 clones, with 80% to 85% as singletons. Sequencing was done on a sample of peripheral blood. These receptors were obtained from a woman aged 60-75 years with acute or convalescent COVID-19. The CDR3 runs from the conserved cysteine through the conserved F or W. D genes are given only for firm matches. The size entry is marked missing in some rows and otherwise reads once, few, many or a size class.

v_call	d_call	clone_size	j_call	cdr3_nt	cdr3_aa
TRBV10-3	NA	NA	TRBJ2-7	TGTGCCATCAGTGACCGAGGACAGCTTTATGAGCAGTACTTC	CAISDRGQLYEQYF
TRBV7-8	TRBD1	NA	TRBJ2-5	TGTGCCAGCAACCTTTACCTCAGGGGGCGGGAGACCCAGTACTTC	CASNLYLRGRETQYF
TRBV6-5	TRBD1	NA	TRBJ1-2	TGTGCCAGCAGTTACTCGGACAGGGAGTTTAACTATGGCTACACCTTC	CASSYSDREFNYGYTF
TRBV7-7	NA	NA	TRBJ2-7	TGTGCTAGCAGCTCCAGAGCGCGAGTCTCCTACGAGCAGTACTTC	CASSSRARVSYEQYF
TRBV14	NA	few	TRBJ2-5	TGTGCCAGCAGCCAAGCCAGTCCAGGGACCCAGTACTTC	CASSQASPGTQYF
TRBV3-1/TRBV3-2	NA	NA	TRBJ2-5	TGTGCCAGCAGCCAAATAAAAGAGACCCAGTACTTC	CASSQIKETQYF
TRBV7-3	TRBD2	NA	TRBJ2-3	TGTGCCAGCAGCTTAACGGGTCTAGCGGGAGCATCAGATACGCAGTATTTT	CASSLTGLAGASDTQYF
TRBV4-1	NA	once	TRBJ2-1	TGCGCCAGCAGCCAAGGTCTAGCTCGCGGCTCCTACAATGAGCAGTTCTTC	CASSQGLARGSYNEQFF
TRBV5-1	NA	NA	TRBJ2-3	TGCGCCAGCAGCTTGGGACAGCACACTAGCACAGATACGCAGTATTTT	CASSLGQHTSTDTQYF
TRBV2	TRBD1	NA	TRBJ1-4	TGTGCCAGCGGGAACAGGGGGCCTAATGAAAAACTGTTTTTT	CASGNRGPNEKLFF
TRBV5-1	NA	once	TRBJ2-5	TGCGCCAGCAGCCCCGTCCCCCCCAATTACGAGGAGCAGTACTTC	CASSPVPPNYEEQYF
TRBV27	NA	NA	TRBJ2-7	TGTGCCAGCAGTTTATCTCCTAGCCCGAACCCCTACGAGCAGTACTTC	CASSLSPSPNPYEQYF
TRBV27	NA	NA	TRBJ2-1	TGTGCCAGCAGTTTATCGGGGGGAGGTGAGCAGTTCTTC	CASSLSGGGEQFF
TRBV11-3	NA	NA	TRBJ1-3	TGTGCCAGCAGCTTACAGGACTCTGGAAACACCATATATTTT	CASSLQDSGNTIYF
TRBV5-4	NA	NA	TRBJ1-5	TGTGCCAGCAGCTTATCAGGGGATAATCAGCCCCAGCATTTT	CASSLSGDNQPQHF
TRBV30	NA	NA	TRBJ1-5	TGTGCCTGGAGTGTAAGGGGTGGTGATCAGCCCCAGCATTTT	CAWSVRGGDQPQHF
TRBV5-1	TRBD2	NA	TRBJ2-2	TGCGCCAGCAGAGTTGGGACTAGCGGGAGTACCGGGGAGCTGTTTTTT	CASRVGTSGSTGELFF
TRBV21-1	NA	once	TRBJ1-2	TGTGCCAGCAGCTATACCAGGGGACCCTATGGCTACACCTTC	CASSYTRGPYGYTF
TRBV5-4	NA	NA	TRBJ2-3	TGTGCCAGCGGAGGAGCGGATATCGGGAGCGGTACGCAGTATTTT	CASGGADIGSGTQYF
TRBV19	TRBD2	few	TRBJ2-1	TGTGCCAGTGCACCGACTAGCGGGAGTGTGAATGAGCAGTTCTTC	CASAPTSGSVNEQFF
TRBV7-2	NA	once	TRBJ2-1	TGTGCCAGCAGCCAGGGTCCGGAGCAGTTCTTC	CASSQGPEQFF
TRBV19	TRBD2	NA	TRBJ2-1	TGTGCCAGTAGTATAGATTCTAGCGGGTTCTACAATGAGCAGTTCTTC	CASSIDSSGFYNEQFF
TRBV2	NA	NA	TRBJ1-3	TGTGCCAGCAGTGAAGGGGGGCCCGTCTCTGGAAACACCATATATTTT	CASSEGGPVSGNTIYF
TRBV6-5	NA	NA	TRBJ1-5	TGTGCCAGCGCGGGCCCAGGGGGCAATCAGCCCCAGCATTTT	CASAGPGGNQPQHF
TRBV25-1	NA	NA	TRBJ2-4	TGTGCCAGCACCCCGCCCGGGGACACGAAAAACATTCAGTACTTC	CASTPPGDTKNIQYF
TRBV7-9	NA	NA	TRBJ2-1	TGTGCCAGCAGCTTGGCCAGCCGGGATGAGCAGTTCTTC	CASSLASRDEQFF
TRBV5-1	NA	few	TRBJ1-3	TGCGCCAGCAGCTCGGACGGGAGCTCTGGAAACACCATATATTTT	CASSSDGSSGNTIYF
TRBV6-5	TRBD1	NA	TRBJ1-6	TGTGCCAGCAGTTACGGACAGGGTTTCTCTTCACCCCTCCACTTT	CASSYGQGFSSPLHF
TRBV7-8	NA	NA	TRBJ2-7	TGTGCCAGCAGCTTAGCGGCGGTCTACGAGCAGTACTTC	CASSLAAVYEQYF
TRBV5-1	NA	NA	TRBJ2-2	TGCGCCAGCAGCCTCCGGGACCCCCGGGGGACCGGGGAGCTGTTTTTT	CASSLRDPRGTGELFF
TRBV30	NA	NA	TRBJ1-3	TGTGCCTGGAGTGATTCAGGGTCCGGAAACACCATATATTTT	CAWSDSGSGNTIYF
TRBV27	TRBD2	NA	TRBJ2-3	TGTGCCAGCACCCGGACTAGCGTGCCAGATACGCAGTATTTT	CASTRTSVPDTQYF
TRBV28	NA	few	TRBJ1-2	TGTGCCAGCAGTCCCTCGGGGGGAGAGGTTGGCTACACCTTC	CASSPSGGEVGYTF
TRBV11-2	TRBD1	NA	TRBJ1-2	TGTGCCAGCAGCCAACCAGACAGGGTAGGAGGCTACACCTTC	CASSQPDRVGGYTF
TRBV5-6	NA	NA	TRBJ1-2	TGTGCCAGCAGCTTTTCGACAGGCCATGCTCGGGACACCTTC	CASSFSTGHARDTF
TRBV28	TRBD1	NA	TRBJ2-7	TGTGCCAGCAGTACCCCCGGGACAGGGCACTACGAGCAGTACTTC	CASSTPGTGHYEQYF
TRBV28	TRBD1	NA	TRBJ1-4	TGTGCCAGCACCTACAATAGGGGACAGTCTAATGAAAAACTGTTTTTT	CASTYNRGQSNEKLFF
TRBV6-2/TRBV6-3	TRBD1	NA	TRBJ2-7	TGTGCCAGCAGTCGGACAGGGGCCTACGAGCAGTACTTC	CASSRTGAYEQYF
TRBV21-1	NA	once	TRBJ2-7	TGTGCCAGCAGCTCCGCGGGGCTAGCGGGAGAATGGGAGCACTTC	CASSSAGLAGEWEHF
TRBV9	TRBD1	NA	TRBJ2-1	TGTGCCAGCAGCGTAGATGTTTCTTGGACAGGGTCCTACAATGAGCAGTTCTTC	CASSVDVSWTGSYNEQFF
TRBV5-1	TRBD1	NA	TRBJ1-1	TGCGCCAGCAGCACCGGGACAGGGGGCGCGGATGAAGCTTTCTTT	CASSTGTGGADEAFF
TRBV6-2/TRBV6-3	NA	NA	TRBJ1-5	TGTGCCAGCAGTTACCCTCCTTCGGCGGGAACCCATCAGCCCCAGCATTTT	CASSYPPSAGTHQPQHF
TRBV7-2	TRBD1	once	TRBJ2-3	TGTGCCAGCAGCTTCCCGGGACAGATGGATACGCAGTATTTT	CASSFPGQMDTQYF
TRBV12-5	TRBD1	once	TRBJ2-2	TGTGCTGGACAGGGGCCCTCGACCGGGGAGCTGTTTTTT	CAGQGPSTGELFF
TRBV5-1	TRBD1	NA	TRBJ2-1	TGCGCCAGCAGCCAGGGACAGCCCGGGATCGATGAGCAGTTCTTC	CASSQGQPGIDEQFF
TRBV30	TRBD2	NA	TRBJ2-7	TGTGCCGGAGCGGGAGGCTCCTACGAGCAGTACTTC	CAGAGGSYEQYF
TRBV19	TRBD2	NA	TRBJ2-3	TGTGCCAGTAGTTTTACTAGCGGGAGCCACTCTAGCACAGATACGCAGTATTTT	CASSFTSGSHSSTDTQYF
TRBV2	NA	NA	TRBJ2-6	TGTGCCAGCAGTGACAGATCTGGGGCCAACGTCCTGACTTTC	CASSDRSGANVLTF
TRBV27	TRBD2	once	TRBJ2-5	TGTGCCAGCAGTCGATCCCCGGGACTAGCGGAAGAGACCCAGTACTTC	CASSRSPGLAEETQYF
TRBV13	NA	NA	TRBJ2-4	TGTGCCAGCAGCTTATTACGGAGATCCAAAAACATTCAGTACTTC	CASSLLRRSKNIQYF
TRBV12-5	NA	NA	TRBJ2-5	TGTGCTAGTGGTTTGGAAATTCTAGAGACCCAGTACTTC	CASGLEILETQYF
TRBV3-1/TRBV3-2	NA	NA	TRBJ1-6	TGTGCCAGCAGCCAAGATCCATCCTCACCCCTCCACTTT	CASSQDPSSPLHF
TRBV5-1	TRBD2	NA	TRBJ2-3	TGCGCCAGCAGCTTGGATGGGACTACCTCTAGCACAGATACGCAGTATTTT	CASSLDGTTSSTDTQYF
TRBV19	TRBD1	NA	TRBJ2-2	TGTGCCATCCGGGACAGACAAACCGGGGAGCTGTTTTTT	CAIRDRQTGELFF
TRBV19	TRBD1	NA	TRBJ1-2	TGTGCCAGTAGAAAACAGGGGGCGGCTGGCTACACCTTC	CASRKQGAAGYTF